This T cell receptor beta chain derives from a study of shared clonotypes between healthy human individuals. The table came from immunoSEQ multiplex PCR; TCRdb's copy has only in-frame clones and leaves some out. This sample has hundreds of thousands of clones, with 75% to 85% found just once. V trimming: 3 bases; J trimming: 5 bases; junction bases outside the gene matches: 7. The CDR3 spans 16 residues. Germline V gene sequence: CDR1 MNHNS, CDR2 SASEGT. This chain uses TRBV6-1 with TRBJ2-1; 10 bases are a match to TRBD2. Sequenced material: PBMCs. The origin of this receptor is a woman in her 40s in good health. Some clones in this sample may be carry-over from other donors' samples. CDR3: CASSEASGRAHNEQFF. The CDR3, as DNA: TGTGCCAGCAGTGAGGCAAGCGGGAGGGCCCACAATGAGCAGTTCTTC.